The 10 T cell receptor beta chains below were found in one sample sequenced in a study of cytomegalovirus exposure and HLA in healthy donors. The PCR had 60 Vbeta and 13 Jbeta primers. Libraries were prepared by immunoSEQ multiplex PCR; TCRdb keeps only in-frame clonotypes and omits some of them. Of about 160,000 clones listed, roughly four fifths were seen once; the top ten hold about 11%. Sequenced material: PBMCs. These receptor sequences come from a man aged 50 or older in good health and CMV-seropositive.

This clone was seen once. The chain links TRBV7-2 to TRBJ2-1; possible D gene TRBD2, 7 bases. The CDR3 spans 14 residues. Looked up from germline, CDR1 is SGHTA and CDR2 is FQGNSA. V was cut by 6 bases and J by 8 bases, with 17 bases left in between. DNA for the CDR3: TGTGCCAGCAGTTCGAACGGGGGGCGGGATGAGCAGTTCTTC. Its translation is CASSSNGGRDEQFF.

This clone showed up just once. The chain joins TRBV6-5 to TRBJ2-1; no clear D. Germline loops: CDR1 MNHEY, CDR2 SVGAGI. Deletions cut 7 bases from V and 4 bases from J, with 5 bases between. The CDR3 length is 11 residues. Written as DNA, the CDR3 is TGTGCCAGCATGGAGTACAATGAGCAGTTCTTC. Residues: CASMEYNEQFF.

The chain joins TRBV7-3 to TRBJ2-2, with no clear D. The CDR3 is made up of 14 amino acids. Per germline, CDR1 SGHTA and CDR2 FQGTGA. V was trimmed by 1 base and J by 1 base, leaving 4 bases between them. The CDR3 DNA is TGTGCCAGCAGCTTAAGAGGGAACACCGGGGAGCTGTTTTTT. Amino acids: CASSLRGNTGELFF.

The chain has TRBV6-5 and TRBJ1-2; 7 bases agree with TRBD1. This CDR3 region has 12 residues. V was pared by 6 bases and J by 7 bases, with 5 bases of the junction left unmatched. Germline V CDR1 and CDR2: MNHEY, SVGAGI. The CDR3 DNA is TGTGCCAGCAGACAGGGGTTGCGTGGCTACACCTTC. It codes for CASRQGLRGYTF.

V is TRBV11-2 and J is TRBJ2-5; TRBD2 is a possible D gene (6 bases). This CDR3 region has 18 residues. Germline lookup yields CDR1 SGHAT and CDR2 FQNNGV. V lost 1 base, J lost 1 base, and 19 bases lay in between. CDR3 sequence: CASSLGISGTPSQETQYF. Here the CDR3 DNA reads TGTGCCAGCAGCTTAGGGATTTCAGGGACTCCGTCCCAAGAGACCCAGTACTTC.

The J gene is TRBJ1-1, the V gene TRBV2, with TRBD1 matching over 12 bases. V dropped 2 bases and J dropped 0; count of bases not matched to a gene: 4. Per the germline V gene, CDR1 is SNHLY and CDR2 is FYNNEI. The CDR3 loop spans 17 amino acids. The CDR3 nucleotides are TGTGCCAGCAGTGAATTCGGGACAGGGGGCATGAACACTGAAGCTTTCTTT. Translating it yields CASSEFGTGGMNTEAFF.

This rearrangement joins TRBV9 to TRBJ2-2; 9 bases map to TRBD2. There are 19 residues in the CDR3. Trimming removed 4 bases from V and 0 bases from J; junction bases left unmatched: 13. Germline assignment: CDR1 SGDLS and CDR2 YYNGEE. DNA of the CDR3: TGTGCCAGCAGCCCCCAGGGGCTAGCGGGATACGCGAACACCGGGGAGCTGTTTTTT. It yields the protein CASSPQGLAGYANTGELFF.

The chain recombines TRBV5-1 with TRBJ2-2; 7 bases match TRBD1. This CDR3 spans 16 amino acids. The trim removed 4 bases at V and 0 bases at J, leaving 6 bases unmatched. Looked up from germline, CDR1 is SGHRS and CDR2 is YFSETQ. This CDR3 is CASSGPGQTNTGELFF. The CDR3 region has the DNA TGCGCCAGCAGCGGACCGGGACAGACGAACACCGGGGAGCTGTTTTTT.

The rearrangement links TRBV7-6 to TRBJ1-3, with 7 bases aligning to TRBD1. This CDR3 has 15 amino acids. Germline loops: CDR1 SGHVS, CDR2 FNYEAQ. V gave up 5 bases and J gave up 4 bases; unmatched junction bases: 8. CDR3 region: CASSPWDSPGNTIYF. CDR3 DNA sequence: TGTGCCAGCAGCCCGTGGGACAGTCCGGGAAACACCATATATTTT.

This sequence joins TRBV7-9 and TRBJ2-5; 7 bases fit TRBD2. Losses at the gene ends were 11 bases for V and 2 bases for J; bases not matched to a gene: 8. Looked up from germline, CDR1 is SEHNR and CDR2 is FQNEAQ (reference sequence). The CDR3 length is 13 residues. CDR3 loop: CAGGGESQETQYF. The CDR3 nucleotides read TGTGCCGGGGGGGGTGAATCACAAGAGACCCAGTACTTC.